This TCR beta chain was recorded in a study of T cells in localized non-small cell lung cancer. Study-level points and caveats: The study detected a median around 61 of the top 100 tumor clones in adjacent lung. Without multi-region sequencing, intratumor heterogeneity could not be excluded. T cell clonality was highest in uninvolved adjacent lung, above tumor.

The length of the CDR3 is 15 residues. The germline V gene encodes CDR1 SGHAT and CDR2 FQNNGV. V was clipped by 3 bases and J by 2 bases; unmatched bases: 5. Sequencing was performed with immunoSEQ multiplex PCR; in TCRdb, only in-frame clones are kept and a portion is missing. Of tens of thousands of clones listed, about 78% are singletons. This clone was detected only once. Its antigen is still unknown. This specimen was PBMCs, taken before any cancer treatment. This chain links TRBV11-2 with TRBJ2-7; 9 nucleotides line up with TRBD2. The sequence derives from a man aged 35 to 70 with stage II squamous cell lung carcinoma. CDR3 sequence: CASSFSGSRTYEQYF. The CDR3 DNA reads as TGTGCCAGCAGCTTTAGCGGGAGTAGAACCTACGAGCAGTACTTC. Combining the CDR3 with reference TRBV11-2 and TRBJ2-7 gives the whole variable domain EAGVAQSPRYKIIEKRQSVAFWCNPISGHATLYWYQQILGQGPKLLIQFQNNGVVDDSQLPKDRFSAERLKGVDSTLKIQPAKLEDSAVYLCASSFSGSRTYEQYFGPGTRLTVT.